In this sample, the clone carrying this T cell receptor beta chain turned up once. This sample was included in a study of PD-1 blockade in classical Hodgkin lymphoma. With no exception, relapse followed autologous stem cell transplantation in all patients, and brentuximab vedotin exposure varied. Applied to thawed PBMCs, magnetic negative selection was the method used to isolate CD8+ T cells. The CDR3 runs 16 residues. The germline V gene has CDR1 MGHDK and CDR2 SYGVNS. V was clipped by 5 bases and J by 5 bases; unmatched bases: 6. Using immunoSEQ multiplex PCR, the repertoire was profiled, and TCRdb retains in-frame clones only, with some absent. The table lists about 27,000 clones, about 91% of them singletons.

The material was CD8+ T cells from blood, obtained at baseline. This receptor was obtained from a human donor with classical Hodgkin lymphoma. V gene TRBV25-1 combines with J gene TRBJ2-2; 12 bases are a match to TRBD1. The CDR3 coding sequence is TGTGCCAGCAGTCCCCGGGACAGGGGGCTTACCGGGGAGCTGTTTTTT. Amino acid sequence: CASSPRDRGLTGELFF.